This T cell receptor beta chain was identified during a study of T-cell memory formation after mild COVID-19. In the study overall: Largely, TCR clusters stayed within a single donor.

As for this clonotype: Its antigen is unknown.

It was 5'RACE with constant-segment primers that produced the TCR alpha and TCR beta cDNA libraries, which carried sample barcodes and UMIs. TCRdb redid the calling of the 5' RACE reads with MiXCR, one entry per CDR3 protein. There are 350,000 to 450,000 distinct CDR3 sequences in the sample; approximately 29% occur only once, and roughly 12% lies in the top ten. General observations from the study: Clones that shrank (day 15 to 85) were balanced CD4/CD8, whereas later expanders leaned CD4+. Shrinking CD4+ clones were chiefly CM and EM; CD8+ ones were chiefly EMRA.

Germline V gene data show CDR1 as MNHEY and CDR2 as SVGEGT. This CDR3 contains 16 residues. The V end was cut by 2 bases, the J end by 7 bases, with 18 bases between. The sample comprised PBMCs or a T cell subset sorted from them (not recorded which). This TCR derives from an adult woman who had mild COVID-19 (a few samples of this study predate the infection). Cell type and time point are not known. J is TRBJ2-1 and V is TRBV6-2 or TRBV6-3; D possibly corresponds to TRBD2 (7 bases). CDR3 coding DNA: TGTGCCAGCAGTTACGAGGGGGGGCGATTGCGGAATGAGCAGTTCTTC. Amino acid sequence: CASSYEGGRLRNEQFF.